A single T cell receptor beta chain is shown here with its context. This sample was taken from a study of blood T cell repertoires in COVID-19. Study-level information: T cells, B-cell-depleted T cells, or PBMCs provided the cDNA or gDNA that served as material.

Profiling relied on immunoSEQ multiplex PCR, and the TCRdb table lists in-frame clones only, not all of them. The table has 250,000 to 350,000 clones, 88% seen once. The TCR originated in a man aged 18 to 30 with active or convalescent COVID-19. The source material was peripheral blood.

The CDR3 is CASSLLGPNEQFF. The CDR3 region has the DNA TGTGCCAGCAGTCTATTGGGGCCGAATGAGCAGTTCTTC. The V gene is TRBV27, the J gene TRBJ2-1; D possibly corresponds to TRBD1 (5 bases). Germline CDR1 reads MNHEY; CDR2 reads SMNVEV (reference sequence). There are 13 residues in the CDR3. V was clipped by 5 bases and J by 7 bases, with 12 bases between them.